This T cell receptor beta chain was identified in a study of spatial heterogeneity in lung cancer. As for the study in general: The donor group consisted of roughly 70 patients who had untreated, early-stage non-small cell lung cancer.

Stated time point: blood at routine non-recurrence follow-up after resection. The authors sequenced whole RNA from tumor, nontumor lung or frozen PBMC without sorting. CDR1 SGHVS and CDR2 FQNEAQ come from the germline V gene. V lost 5 bases, J lost 5 bases, and 10 bases lay in between. The CDR3 spans 13 residues. TCRdb ran MiXCR on the 5' RACE reads and lists one entry per CDR3 protein. Of tens of thousands of distinct CDR3 sequences in the sample, approximately 12% were seen once. This sequence originates from a male donor with early-stage non-small cell lung cancer. This specimen was PBMCs, taken at follow-up. The V gene is TRBV7-8, the J gene TRBJ2-1; a possible D gene is TRBD1 (6 bases). The CDR3 DNA reads as TGTGCCAGCAGCATCGGACAGAACAATGAGCAGTTCTTC. Protein sequence: CASSIGQNNEQFF.